Below are 25 T cell receptor beta chains sequenced from a single sample in a study of T cells in Graves' hyperthyroidism and ophthalmopathy. There were TCR beta CDR3 regions amplified from RNA transcripts. The study used the HTBI primer set for a first-round RT-PCR of the TCR CDR3. TCRdb used MiXCR to reprocess the multiplex PCR reads, holding one entry per CDR3 protein. The table lists 500,000 to 600,000 distinct CDR3 sequences, around 45% of them singletons. The sequenced sample consisted of peripheral blood or thyroid tissue (not recorded which). The receptor source for this set is an adult woman with Graves' disease, either hyperthyroidism or ophthalmopathy (not recorded which).

The chain combines TRBV15 with TRBJ1-5; a possible D gene is TRBD1 (5 bases). The V gene's germline CDR1 is LNHNV and CDR2 YYDKDF (reference sequence). Trimming shortened V by 0 bases and J by 7 bases, and 13 bases separated the two germline ends. The CDR3 is made up of 15 amino acids. CDR3 amino acids: CATSREGRDEQPQHF. The CDR3 nucleotides read TGTGCCACCAGCAGAGAAGGCAGGGATGAACAGCCCCAGCATTTT.

This chain uses TRBV14 with TRBJ1-6; D is unclear. V was pared by 5 bases and J by 3 bases, with 5 bases between. CDR1 and CDR2 (germline): SGHDN, FVKESK. The CDR3 consists of 13 residues. The CDR3 nucleotides are TGTGCCAGCAGCGTGAACTATAATTCACCCCTCCACTTT. This encodes CASSVNYNSPLHF.

The chain links TRBV10-3 to TRBJ2-2; D not resolved. CDR3 length: 14 residues. Trimming removed 8 bases from V and 3 bases from J, with 13 bases in between. From germline, CDR1 is ENHRY and CDR2 SYGVKD. The CDR3 DNA sequence: TGTGCCATCGGTTATGCAGACCACACCGGGGAGCTGTTTTTT. This sequence encodes CAIGYADHTGELFF.

This clonotype has more than one count but fewer than ten. A much larger clone differs by one base, so this may be a read error. CDR3 bases: TGTGCCAGCAGCTCCCTCCTAGTGGGAGTCAGGGCCGAGCAGTACTTC. It translates to CASSSLLVGVRAEQYF. The V gene is TRBV11-2, the J gene TRBJ2-7; D is tentatively TRBD1 or TRBD2 (5 bases each). This CDR3 spans 16 amino acids. CDR1 and CDR2 from the germline V gene are SGHAT and FQNNGV. V gave up 4 bases and J gave up 6 bases, with 22 bases separating them.

This clonotype was observed a handful of times. The rearrangement uses TRBV13 and TRBJ1-2, with D unresolved. The germline gives CDR1 PRHDT, CDR2 FYEKMQ (reference sequence). CDR3 length: 13 amino acids. V lost 5 bases, J lost 2 bases, and 9 bases lay in between. CDR3 sequence reads: CASSVGKNYGYTF. CDR3 sequence (DNA): TGTGCCAGCAGCGTCGGGAAAAACTATGGCTACACCTTC.

This clonotype was detected ten times or more. DNA for the CDR3: TGTGCCAGCAGCCGGTTAGGTAGGGAGACCCAGTACTTC. Protein sequence: CASSRLGRETQYF. The V call is TRBV3-1, the J call TRBJ2-5, with D unresolved. V dropped 4 bases and J dropped 5 bases, with 11 bases sitting between them. Germline values: CDR1 LGHDT, CDR2 YNNKEL (reference sequence). The CDR3 extends over 13 amino acids.

Many counts were recorded for this clonotype. This chain uses TRBV6-2 or TRBV6-3 with TRBJ2-7; 10 nucleotides align to TRBD2. J lost 1 base, V lost 6 bases, and 6 bases had no gene match. CDR3 size: 15 residues. Germline V gene data show CDR1 as MNHEY and CDR2 as SVGEGT. The CDR3 sequence: CASSLAGVESYEQYF. The CDR3 DNA follows: TGTGCCAGCAGCCTAGCGGGGGTGGAGTCCTACGAGCAGTACTTC.

This clonotype came up many times. The chain carries TRBV7-3 and TRBJ2-7; possibly TRBD1 or TRBD2 for D (5 bases each). CDR1 and CDR2 from the germline V gene are SGHTA and FQGTGA. Trimming shortened V by 2 bases and J by 6 bases, and 14 bases separated the two germline ends. There are 14 residues in the CDR3. CDR3 coding DNA: TGTGCCAGCAGCTTAGAGGGGATTAACTCCGAGCAGTACTTC. It yields the protein CASSLEGINSEQYF.

This clonotype was counted at least ten times. The V call is TRBV2, the J call TRBJ2-2; 9 bases line up with TRBD1. Germline assignment: CDR1 SNHLY and CDR2 FYNNEI. Trimming took 6 bases from V and 7 from J; bases not matched to a gene: 9. This CDR3 region has 15 residues. The CDR3 reads CASSSVQGAIGELFF. CDR3 bases: TGTGCCAGCAGCAGCGTACAGGGGGCTATCGGGGAGCTGTTTTTT.

This clonotype has only a few counts. This chain uses TRBV10-3 with TRBJ2-2; D possibly uses TRBD1 or TRBD2 (5 bases each). Germline lookup yields CDR1 ENHRY and CDR2 SYGVKD. The V end was cut by 2 bases, the J end by 7 bases, with 11 bases between. The CDR3 spans 14 residues. The CDR3 bases are TGTGCCATCAGTGAGGAGGGGACGAACGGGGAGCTGTTTTTT. The encoded protein is CAISEEGTNGELFF.

Comments on this clonotype: A much larger clone sits a single nucleotide away, making a read error possible. The chain carries TRBV14 and TRBJ2-7; tentative D call: TRBD1 (5 bases). CDR1 and CDR2 from the germline V gene are SGHDN and FVKESK. CDR3 length: 17 residues. This CDR3 is CAGSPYYRTNVNHEQYF. The CDR3 nucleotides are TGTGCCGGCAGCCCTTACTACCGGACAAACGTGAACCACGAGCAGTACTTC.

In regard to this clonotype: The conserved phenylalanine or tryptophan normally closing the CDR3 is absent here, so this likely arose from a read error. The limits of the CDR3 on the DNA are not certain, so only TCRdb's listed CDR3 is given. The rearrangement joins TRBV5-1 to TRBJ1-1. Germline assignment: CDR1 SGHRS and CDR2 YFSETQ. The CDR3 has 10 residues if both end residues are counted. The CDR3 sequence: CASRNEGANY.

The V gene is TRBV4-1, the J gene TRBJ2-7, with TRBD2 matching 8 bases. The V segment lost 1 base and the J segment 5 bases; nucleotides outside the gene matches: 4. This CDR3 has 14 residues. Per germline, CDR1 MGHRA and CDR2 YSYEKL. This CDR3 is CASSQGAGVDEQYF. The DNA for the CDR3 is TGCGCCAGCAGCCAAGGAGCGGGAGTTGACGAGCAGTACTTC.

The chain recombines TRBV10-3 with TRBJ2-3; D gene uncertain. The CDR3 spans 13 residues. Deletions cut 4 bases from V and 6 bases from J, with 11 bases between. CDR1 and CDR2 from the germline V gene are ENHRY and SYGVKD. CDR3 DNA: TGTGCCATCAGTGTGACCCAAGAGGATACGCAGTATTTT. Its translation: CAISVTQEDTQYF.

As to this clonotype: Being one base from a much bigger clone, this may be a read error. The rearrangement links TRBV5-1 to TRBJ2-7, with no clear D. Germline V gene lookup returns CDR1 SGHRS and CDR2 YFSETQ. The CDR3 sequence is 16 residues long. CDR3 coding DNA: TGCGCCAGCAGCTTGATGACGGGCCGGAGCTCCTACGGGCAGTACTTC. Its protein is CASSLMTGRSSYGQYF.

The rearrangement links TRBV7-9 to TRBJ1-3; the D gene is possibly TRBD1 (5 bases). Trimming shortened V by 1 base and J by 8 bases, and 15 bases separated the two germline ends. Germline V gives CDR1 SEHNR, CDR2 FQNEAQ (reference sequence). The CDR3 length is 15 residues. CDR3 region: CASSLETAPGYTIYF. The CDR3 DNA sequence: TGTGCCAGCAGCTTAGAGACAGCACCTGGCTACACCATATATTTT.

This clonotype has ten or more counts. This rearrangement joins TRBV6-1 to TRBJ1-6, with 7 bases identical to TRBD1. The CDR3 spans 17 residues. The germline CDR1 and CDR2 sequences are MNHNS and SASEGT. The ends lost 5 bases at V and 7 bases at J; junction bases unmatched: 14. The CDR3 nucleotides read TGTGCCAGCAGTTTTGACGGGACAGCTTCTTCGAATTCACCCCTCCACTTT. It yields the protein CASSFDGTASSNSPLHF.

This clonotype was recorded a few times. V is TRBV7-2 and J is TRBJ1-6, with TRBD1 identical over 7 bases. Germline V gene sequence: CDR1 SGHTA, CDR2 FQGNSA. The CDR3 consists of 14 residues. Germline trimming cut 3 bases from V and 10 bases from J; bases unmatched to any gene: 6. CDR3 in amino acids: CASSLSQGSSPLHF. The DNA of the CDR3 is TGTGCCAGCAGCTTGTCACAGGGGAGCTCACCCCTCCACTTT.

This clonotype occurred many times. The chain joins TRBV10-1 to TRBJ2-2; the D is unclear. CDR1 and CDR2 (germline): WNHNN, SYGVQD (reference sequence). This CDR3 is 11 amino acids long. With 6 bases removed from V and 8 bases from J, the gap between germline ends came to 7 bases. CDR3 protein: CASSFGGELFF. CDR3 bases: TGCGCCAGCAGCTTTGGGGGGGAGCTGTTTTTT.

The chain carries TRBV18 and TRBJ2-7; D is possibly TRBD2 (5 bases). Germline V CDR1 and CDR2: KGHSH, LQKENI. Between the trimmed V and J ends, which lost 2 bases and 3 bases, there was a span of 11 bases. This CDR3 has 14 residues. The CDR3 is CASSPVTGSYEQYF. For the CDR3, the DNA is TGTGCCAGCTCACCAGTGACTGGGAGCTACGAGCAGTACTTC. Full variable domain (remainder filled in from reference TRBV18 and TRBJ2-7): NAGVMQNPRHLVRRRGQEARLRCSPMKGHSHVYWYRQLPEEGLKFMVYLQKENIIDESGMPKERFSAEFPKEGPSILRIQQVVRGDSAAYFCASSPVTGSYEQYFGPGTRLTVT.

This clonotype has only a few counts. The chain recombines TRBV29-1 with TRBJ2-7, with 7 bases matching TRBD1. The CDR3 is 14 residues long. Germline assignment: CDR1 SQVTM and CDR2 ANQGSEA. Losses at the gene ends were 3 bases for V and 5 bases for J; bases not matched to a gene: 10. CDR3 protein: CSVDKTGHGDEQYF. CDR3 nucleotides: TGCAGCGTTGATAAGACAGGGCATGGCGACGAGCAGTACTTC.

The chain combines TRBV29-1 with TRBJ2-3; no definite D call. The CDR3 runs 13 residues. Germline V gives CDR1 SQVTM, CDR2 ANQGSEA. V was trimmed by 3 bases and J by 5 bases, leaving 12 bases between them. CDR3 sequence reads: CSVDSYGLDTQYF. CDR3 coding DNA: TGCAGCGTTGATAGTTACGGGTTAGATACGCAGTATTTT.

This clonotype was picked up many times. This sequence joins TRBV5-6 and TRBJ2-2; a possible D gene is TRBD1 (6 bases). The V and J ends lost 2 bases and 3 bases respectively, with 20 bases between them. The germline V gene has CDR1 SGHDT and CDR2 YYEEEE. This CDR3 spans 18 amino acids. The CDR3 loop reads CASSFDSGERVHTGELFF. CDR3 nucleotide sequence: TGTGCCAGCAGCTTCGACTCAGGGGAAAGGGTCCACACCGGGGAGCTGTTTTTT.

The table lists this clonotype with many counts. This chain connects TRBV10-3 to TRBJ2-2; maybe TRBD2 (5 bases). The CDR3 runs to 15 residues. Germline V lookup: CDR1 ENHRY, CDR2 SYGVKD. V lost 11 bases, J lost 2 bases, and 18 bases lay in between. The CDR3, as DNA: TGTGCCGTGGCCTCTAGCAATATAAACACCGGGGAGCTGTTTTTT. This gives the protein CAVASSNINTGELFF.

The chain employs TRBV12-3 or TRBV12-4 and TRBJ1-2, with a tentative D call TRBD1 (5 bases). The germline V and J ends were trimmed by 6 bases and 5 bases, with 13 bases remaining between them. This CDR3 comprises 13 residues. The CDR3 nucleotides are TGTGCCAGCAGCTTCAGGGATCTATATGGCTACACCTTC. Translated: CASSFRDLYGYTF.